The 32 T cell receptor beta chains listed next were all sequenced from one sample in a study of tumor and adjacent non-tumor tissue in lung cancer. This sample's RNA came from whole unsorted tissue. TCRbeta libraries were built with three rounds of nested PCR, modified from ARM-PCR. TCRdb independently ran MiXCR on the multiplex PCR reads; one entry per CDR3 protein. The sample has 200,000 to 250,000 distinct CDR3 sequences; 71% are singletons. The sample consisted of lung tumor tissue. All receptors derive from a man between 60 and 75 years old with non-small cell lung cancer.

A remark on this clonotype: This likely comes from a read error, as the CDR3 has no conserved phenylalanine or tryptophan at its end. The rearrangement uses TRBV6-1 and TRBJ1-1; the D gene is possibly TRBD1 (5 bases). CDR1 is MNHNS and CDR2 is SASEGT in the germline V gene. Trimming removed 3 bases from V and 5 bases from J, with 19 bases in between. The CDR3 length is 16 residues. The CDR3 spells CASSDWDPGSGTEAFI. CDR3 in DNA: TGTGCCAGCAGTGACTGGGACCCCGGGTCTGGTACTGAAGCTTTCATT.

Comment on this clonotype: A read error may be the cause here, since a much bigger clone is one base away. The CDR3 nucleotides are TGTACCACGGGTAGTACACTGAACACTGAAGCTTTCTTT. Encoded protein: CTTGSTLNTEAFF. The chain carries TRBV11-2 and TRBJ1-1, with D unresolved. Germline V gives CDR1 SGHAT, CDR2 FQNNGV. The CDR3 totals 13 residues.

This clonotype was observed a few times. The V gene is TRBV20-1, the J gene TRBJ2-2; weak D call: TRBD1 (5 bases). Trimming took off 6 bases at V and 2 bases at J, with 19 bases between the two ends. The CDR3 has 16 amino acids. Germline lookup yields CDR1 DFQATT and CDR2 SNEGSKA (reference sequence). The CDR3 nucleotides read TGCAGTGCCCCAATTATCCAGGGTTCTAACACCGGGGAGCTGTTTTTT. Amino acids: CSAPIIQGSNTGELFF.

As concerns this clonotype: The CDR3 does not close with the conserved phenylalanine or tryptophan, likely indicating a read error. This chain links TRBV18 with TRBJ2-2; a possible D gene is TRBD1 (5 bases). Trimming removed 10 bases from V and 3 bases from J, with 15 bases in between. The CDR3 runs to 14 residues. Germline V lookup: CDR1 KGHSH, CDR2 LQKENI. The CDR3 sequence is CATRVQGDTGELFV. The CDR3 bases are TGTGCCACCCGCGTCCAAGGGGACACCGGGGAGCTGTTTGTT.

This chain links TRBV24-1 with TRBJ2-3; 7 bases match TRBD1. The CDR3 covers 15 residues. From germline, CDR1 is KGHDR and CDR2 SFDVKD. V shed 5 bases and J 2 bases; nucleotides not matched to a gene: 6. In DNA form, the CDR3 reads TGTGCCACCAGTGCGGGACAGTATACCACAGATACGCAGTATTTT. Translating it yields CATSAGQYTTDTQYF.

As regards this clonotype: Germline is not matched at one junction end, which may reflect a read error. CDR3 nucleotide sequence: TGCAGTGCTAGAGGTCCTCGCATGAGCTACGAGCATTACTTC. This encodes CSARGPRMSYEHYF. The chain recombines TRBV20-1 with TRBJ2-7; D is unclear. The CDR3 runs 14 residues. CDR1 and CDR2 (germline): DFQATT, SNEGSKA (reference sequence).

This chain links TRBV12-3 or TRBV12-4 with TRBJ1-1; 7 positions match TRBD1. This CDR3 has 15 residues. CDR3 bases: TGTACCGGCAGTTTAGTTTTCAGGGGGAGCACTGAAGCTTTCTTT. This encodes CTGSLVFRGSTEAFF.

Many counts were recorded for this clonotype. The chain combines TRBV5-6 with TRBJ2-7, with 7 bases matching TRBD1. Germline CDR1 and CDR2: SGHDT and YYEEEE. Trimming cost V 4 bases and J 2 bases; bases outside gene matches: 3. The length of the CDR3 is 13 residues. CDR3 in amino acids: CASSLDRAYEQYF. The CDR3 coding sequence is TGTGCCAGCAGCCTAGACAGGGCCTACGAGCAGTACTTC.

About this clonotype itself: Relative to the germline gene, one junction end is altered; a read error may explain this. This chain connects TRBV11-2 to TRBJ1-3; 7 bases fit TRBD1. The CDR3 sequence is 16 residues long. Germline CDR1 and CDR2: SGHAT and FQNNGV. The CDR3 region is CASSEQGSSSGITICF. The DNA of the CDR3 is TGTGCCAGTAGCGAACAGGGGTCGAGCTCTGGAATCACCATATGTTTT.

The CDR3 spells CASSFINIEQFF. The CDR3 DNA is TGCGCCAGCAGCTTTATCAACATTGAGCAGTTCTTC. This chain joins TRBV5-1 and TRBJ2-1; D is undetermined. This CDR3 region has 12 residues. Trimming removed 2 bases at V and 9 bases at J, with 9 bases between. Germline CDR1 SGHRS, CDR2 YFSETQ.

This clonotype was recorded at least ten times. The chain combines TRBV20-1 with TRBJ2-4, with 10 positions matching TRBD2. Germline V gene sequence: CDR1 DFQATT, CDR2 SNEGSKA (reference sequence). V gave up 7 bases and J gave up 2 bases; unmatched junction bases: 8. CDR3 size: 15 residues. The CDR3 loop reads CSGYIAGGTKNIQYF. In nucleotides, the CDR3 is TGCAGTGGCTACATAGCGGGAGGAACCAAAAACATTCAGTACTTC.

On this clonotype itself: This is likely a read error, given that the CDR3 carries no conserved phenylalanine or tryptophan at its end. The rearrangement joins TRBV11-3 to TRBJ2-7; a possible D gene is TRBD1 (6 bases). Germline V gives CDR1 SGHNT, CDR2 YENEEA. This CDR3 comprises 15 residues. V was shortened by 0 bases and J by 3 bases, with 12 bases between the two germline ends. The CDR3 region has the DNA TGTGCCAGCAGCTTAGAGGGGGCAGGAGGCTACGAGCAGTACTAC. Amino acid sequence: CASSLEGAGGYEQYY.

This clonotype was observed at least ten times. The chain has TRBV10-2 and TRBJ1-1; unclear D gene. Germline values: CDR1 WSHSY, CDR2 SAAADI. There are 12 residues in the CDR3. The V gene lost 3 bases and the J gene lost 1 base, with 3 bases spanning the gap. Here the CDR3 DNA reads TGCGCCAGCAGTGATCCGAACACTGAAGCTTTCTTT. Its protein is CASSDPNTEAFF.

In its sample, this clonotype was seen many times. The chain couples TRBV4-2 to TRBJ1-1; D unresolved. Per germline, CDR1 LGHNA and CDR2 YNFKEQ. There are 13 residues in the CDR3. Trimming cost V 0 bases and J 8 bases, with 10 bases left between them. As DNA, the CDR3 is TGTGCCAGCAGCCAAGACGGAAATACAGAAGCTTTCTTT. It codes for CASSQDGNTEAFF.

Note on this clonotype: This could be a read error, since a much larger clone is one nucleotide away. This chain links TRBV20-1 with TRBJ2-7; TRBD1 is a possible D gene (6 bases). CDR3 length: 13 amino acids. Germline CDR1 reads DFQATT; CDR2 reads SNEGSKA (reference sequence). Trimming left V 8 bases short and J 5 bases short, with 19 bases between. The CDR3 here is CSTLQGTSNEQYF. CDR3 sequence (DNA): TGCAGTACCCTACAGGGTACCAGCAACGAGCAGTACTTC.

With respect to this clonotype: A junction boundary mismatches the germline segment, possibly from a read error. The genes are TRBV20-1 and TRBJ1-3; D is ambiguous. The CDR3 length is 13 residues. Germline CDR1 is DFQATT and CDR2 is SNEGSKA (reference sequence). CDR3 DNA sequence: TGCATTGCCCCGACTATCTCTGGAGACACCATATATTTT. Translation gives CIAPTISGDTIYF.

With regard to this clonotype: This may arise from a read error, as a much more abundant clone is one base away. The CDR3 does not end in the conserved phenylalanine or tryptophan, so this is likely a read error. Because the CDR3's place on the DNA is in doubt, the DNA is left out and the CDR3 is given as listed by TCRdb. The V gene is TRBV1, the J gene TRBJ2-5; TRBD2, the table's D call, was not compared with the DNA. TRBV1 is noted as a pseudogene. The CDR3 numbers 12 amino acids, ends counted. The CDR3 is CTSSQDFPGLYL.

This clonotype was recorded many times. The rearrangement uses TRBV20-1 and TRBJ1-5, with TRBD1 as a possible D gene (6 bases). The CDR3 spans 13 residues. Germline-derived CDR1 and CDR2 are DFQATT and SNEGSKA (reference sequence). In DNA form, the CDR3 reads TGCGGATGTCAGGGGAATAGCAATCAGCCCCAGCATTTT. It yields the protein CGCQGNSNQPQHF.

This clonotype was observed a handful of times. The junction departs from the called germline gene at one end, perhaps through a read error. The gene calls are TRBV20-1 and TRBJ1-5, with no clear D. CDR1 is DFQATT, CDR2 SNEGSKA, per germline (reference sequence). The CDR3 has 16 residues. CDR3 in DNA: TGCAATGCTCTACCCAGAAACCTGTATAGCAATCAGCCCCAGCATTTT. Amino acids: CNALPRNLYSNQPQHF.

The rearrangement uses TRBV6-2 or TRBV6-3 and TRBJ2-1; D gene unclear. V lost 0 bases, J lost 7 bases, and 7 bases lay in between. The CDR3 extends over 13 amino acids. CDR1 MNHEY and CDR2 SVGEGT come from the germline V gene. The CDR3 region is CASSYSNSNEQFF. Written as DNA, the CDR3 is TGTGCCAGCAGTTACTCGAACTCGAATGAGCAGTTCTTC.

Comments on this clonotype: A much more abundant neighbour one base away suggests this may be a read error. The gene calls are TRBV29-1 and TRBJ1-2; TRBD1 might be the D (6 bases). The CDR3 totals 11 residues. Germline assignment: CDR1 SQVTM and CDR2 ANQGSEA. CDR3: CNLWDINGYTF. CDR3 nucleotides: TGCAACCTATGGGACATAAATGGCTACACCTTC.

With regard to this clonotype: This clone may be a read error of a much larger clone one base away. V and J are TRBV4-2 and TRBJ2-3, with D perhaps given as TRBD1 or TRBD2 (5 bases each). The germline CDR1 and CDR2 sequences are LGHNA and YNFKEQ. The germline V and J ends were trimmed by 5 bases and 5 bases, with 11 bases remaining between them. The CDR3 has 13 residues. The CDR3 DNA sequence: TGTGCCAGCAGCAAAGGGACCGGAGATACGCAGTATTTT. Translating it yields CASSKGTGDTQYF.

This clonotype turned up a few times. The rearrangement uses TRBV5-1 and TRBJ2-1; weak D call: TRBD2 (6 bases). The CDR3 loop spans 15 amino acids. Per the germline V gene, CDR1 is SGHRS and CDR2 is YFSETQ. Trimming pared 0 bases from V and 4 bases from J, leaving 11 bases between. The CDR3 DNA follows: TGCGCCAGCAGCTTGGACACGCGGGGTTACAATGAGCAGTTCTTC. This translates into CASSLDTRGYNEQFF.

With respect to this clonotype: At one end the junction does not follow the germline gene, possibly because of a read error. J is TRBJ2-3 and V is TRBV20-1, with D perhaps matching TRBD2 (5 bases). The CDR3 runs 20 residues. Germline CDR1 is DFQATT and CDR2 is SNEGSKA (reference sequence). The CDR3 sequence: CSARDPISLVGVIRPDTQYF. The DNA of the CDR3 is TGCAGTGCTAGAGATCCGATTTCACTAGTGGGAGTAATACGTCCAGATACGCAGTATTTC.

As for this clonotype: With a much larger clone just one base away, this may be a read error. The J gene is TRBJ2-4, the V gene TRBV6-5; 16 bases map to TRBD2. The CDR3 totals 18 residues. Germline assignment: CDR1 MNHEY and CDR2 SVGAGI. The CDR3 spells CVSSTSGTSGRGQNIQYF. The CDR3 DNA reads as TGTGTCAGCAGTACCTCCGGGACTAGCGGGAGGGGGCAAAACATTCAGTACTTC.

As to this clonotype: The junction and the germline gene differ at one end; a read error may be behind it. V usage is TRBV11-1 and J usage is TRBJ2-4; D unclear. The CDR3 runs to 14 residues. The germline CDR1 and CDR2 sequences are SGHAT and FQDESV (reference sequence). The CDR3 nucleotides are TGTGCCAGCAGCTCTTATCCAGCCAAAAACATTCTGTACTTC. It encodes CASSSYPAKNILYF.

The chain combines TRBV29-1 with TRBJ1-2; 7 positions agree with TRBD1. Germline V lookup: CDR1 SQVTM, CDR2 ANQGSEA. The CDR3 is 13 residues long. Trimming took 3 bases from V and 4 from J; bases not matched to a gene: 5. Here the CDR3 reads CSVDCTGAYGYTF. In DNA, the CDR3 is TGCAGCGTTGACTGCACAGGGGCCTATGGCTACACCTTC.

This clonotype has a handful of counts. The genes are TRBV5-1 and TRBJ2-7; D gene uncertain. The CDR3 is 14 amino acids. CDR1 is SGHRS and CDR2 is YFSETQ in the germline V gene. Trimming removed 4 bases from V and 6 bases from J, with 17 bases in between. The CDR3 DNA reads as TGCGCCAGCAGCCTAAGACTGACTCCTACCGAGCAGTACTTC. Protein: CASSLRLTPTEQYF.

Comments on this clonotype: Mismatch with germline at one junction end may stem from a read error. The chain joins TRBV6-5 to TRBJ1-2, with D tentatively TRBD1 (5 bases). The CDR3 contains 14 residues. Germline-derived CDR1 and CDR2 are MNHEY and SVGAGI. CDR3 DNA sequence: TGTGCCAGCAGTTACCGGGGGTCCAGCTATGGCTACACATTC. This gives the protein CASSYRGSSYGYTF.

In its sample, this clonotype was seen once. The chain employs TRBV12-3 or TRBV12-4 and TRBJ2-5; 9 positions match TRBD1. V shed 4 bases, J shed 0 bases, and the junction held 6 bases outside the gene matches. There are 16 residues in the CDR3. CDR3 amino acids: CASSWGQGGYQETQYF. The CDR3 nucleotides read TGTGCCAGCAGTTGGGGACAGGGAGGGTACCAAGAGACCCAGTACTTC.

Comments on this clonotype: A single base separates this from a much larger clone, so it may be a read error. The J gene is TRBJ1-5, the V gene TRBV6-5, with D perhaps matching TRBD1 (5 bases). This CDR3 is 14 amino acids long. Germline CDR1 reads MNHEY; CDR2 reads SVGAGI. CDR3 sequence (DNA): TGTGCCAGCAGAGGACACAATAGCAATCAGCCCCAGCTTTTT. Translating gives CASRGHNSNQPQLF.

In the case of this clonotype: One junction end does not reproduce the germline sequence, and a read error may be involved. V is TRBV6-1 and J is TRBJ2-7; D perhaps matches TRBD1 (6 bases). This CDR3 contains 14 residues. CDR1 and CDR2 from the germline V gene are MNHNS and SASEGT. CDR3 DNA sequence: TGTACCAGCGAGAAGGGGGACGGCTCCTACGAGCAATACTTC. It yields the protein CTSEKGDGSYEQYF.